Presented here are 16 T cell receptor beta chains from one specimen sequenced in a study of response to subunit inactivated influenza vaccine (dated 2018 in TCRdb). Libraries were prepared through RT-PCR. The run used an Illumina HiSeq 2500. Through fastp at Q25 and MiXCR, TCRdb rebuilt clones from the public reads, retaining in-frame beta chains. Every distinct CDR3 protein forms one entry, paired with its most common genes and DNA. This sample gives 650,000 to 700,000 distinct CDR3 sequences in total; more than 15% of them show up just once. Under 14% of the sample goes to the ten largest clones. Sequencing was performed on PBMCs from blood, taken approximately 12 days after vaccination. Receptor source: a man in his fifties who received an inactivated influenza vaccine. Donor details come from another sample of the same person, matched by shared clones.

This clonotype was seen more than once but under ten times. The V call is TRBV20-1, the J call TRBJ2-3, with D perhaps matching TRBD2 (6 bases). This CDR3 comprises 12 residues. Germline CDR1 is DFQATT and CDR2 is SNEGSKA (reference sequence). The CDR3 coding sequence is TGCACTAGCGAGAGCCGCACAGATACGCAGTATTTT. The encoded protein is CTSESRTDTQYF.

This CDR3 reads CASSVDDRGGYGYTF. The CDR3 nucleotides read TGTGCCAGCAGCGTAGATGACAGGGGAGGCTATGGCTACACCTTC. This rearrangement joins TRBV9 to TRBJ1-2; 8 nucleotides align to TRBD1. Germline V gene sequence: CDR1 SGDLS, CDR2 YYNGEE. The CDR3 contains 15 residues. Trimming took 0 bases from V and 4 from J; bases not matched to a gene: 5.

The genes are TRBV6-5 and TRBJ2-3, with 7 bases identical to TRBD1. This CDR3 spans 15 amino acids. J was trimmed by 3 bases and V by 1 base; bases with no gene match: 4. CDR1 and CDR2 (germline): MNHEY, SVGAGI. CDR3 nucleotides: TGTGCCAGCAGTTACTTCGCCAGGGGGACAGATACGCAGTATTTT. This codes for CASSYFARGTDTQYF.

This clonotype showed up many times. The rearrangement links TRBV20-1 to TRBJ2-1; 9 nucleotides agree with TRBD1. The germline gives CDR1 DFQATT, CDR2 SNEGSKA (reference sequence). Germline trimming cut 3 bases from V and 4 bases from J; bases unmatched to any gene: 10. The CDR3 is 16 residues long. The CDR3, as DNA: TGCAGTGCTAGGGAAAGCCACGGGACAGGGTACAATGAGCAGTTCTTC. This encodes CSARESHGTGYNEQFF.

V gene TRBV20-1 combines with J gene TRBJ1-1, with a weak D call TRBD1 (6 bases). Germline CDR1 is DFQATT and CDR2 is SNEGSKA (reference sequence). CDR3 length: 14 amino acids. Trimming shortened V by 5 bases and J by 11 bases, and 24 bases separated the two germline ends. This CDR3 reads CSASRQAIGVDAFF. DNA of the CDR3: TGCAGTGCTTCCCGACAGGCTATAGGGGTTGACGCTTTCTTT.

A few counts support this clonotype. The CDR3 loop reads CSAIPGTVSYEQYF. CDR3 in DNA: TGCAGTGCTATCCCCGGGACAGTTTCCTACGAGCAGTACTTC. The chain recombines TRBV20-1 with TRBJ2-7, with TRBD1 matching over 7 bases. The ends lost 4 bases at V and 1 base at J; junction bases unmatched: 7. The CDR3 spans 14 residues. The V gene's germline CDR1 is DFQATT and CDR2 SNEGSKA (reference sequence).

The chain carries TRBV11-2 and TRBJ2-7; 9 bases align to TRBD2. V shed 5 bases, J shed 3 bases, and the junction held 14 bases outside the gene matches. This CDR3 region has 17 residues. Germline assignment: CDR1 SGHAT and CDR2 FQNNGV. The CDR3 reads CASSLEFSGTSNYEQYF. As DNA, the CDR3 is TGTGCCAGCAGCCTCGAATTCTCCGGGACTAGCAACTACGAGCAGTACTTC.

This chain uses TRBV7-9 with TRBJ2-5; 7 positions agree with TRBD1. This CDR3 contains 15 residues. Germline trimming cut 4 bases from V and 2 bases from J; bases unmatched to any gene: 7. CDR1 SEHNR and CDR2 FQNEAQ come from the germline V gene (reference sequence). The CDR3 DNA reads as TGTGCCAGCAGCTACGGACAGGCGCTACAAGAGACCCAGTACTTC. It is translated as CASSYGQALQETQYF.

This clonotype appeared a few times. This chain uses TRBV6-4 with TRBJ2-1; TRBD2 aligns across 8 bases. CDR1 and CDR2 (germline): MRHNA, SNTAGT. The V and J ends lost 5 bases and 2 bases, in that order; junction bases with no gene match: 5. The length of the CDR3 is 15 residues. The CDR3 sequence: CASSRGLGPYNEQFF. The CDR3 DNA sequence: TGTGCCAGCAGTAGGGGACTAGGCCCCTACAATGAGCAGTTCTTC.

The chain recombines TRBV6-2 or TRBV6-3 with TRBJ2-4, with D unclear. The CDR3 is 12 amino acids. V gave up 11 bases and J gave up 2 bases, with 10 bases separating them. The germline V gene encodes CDR1 MNHEY and CDR2 SVGEGT. DNA of the CDR3: TGTGCCTTCCCCGCAACCAAAAACATTCAGTACTTC. The encoded protein is CAFPATKNIQYF.

This clonotype was recorded at least ten times. The chain has TRBV7-9 and TRBJ2-5, with 8 positions matching TRBD1. V lost 4 bases and J lost 2; bases outside the gene matches: 3. The CDR3 extends over 14 amino acids. Germline V lookup: CDR1 SEHNR, CDR2 FQNEAQ (reference sequence). The DNA of the CDR3 is TGTGCCAGCAGCTGGACAGGGACTCAAGAGACCCAGTACTTC. Its translation is CASSWTGTQETQYF.

This clonotype was observed once. The V and J genes are TRBV9 and TRBJ2-5; unclear D gene. Per the germline V gene, CDR1 is SGDLS and CDR2 is YYNGEE. Trimming pared 0 bases from V and 2 bases from J, leaving 11 bases between. The CDR3 contains 15 residues. CDR3 bases: TGTGCCAGCAGCGTAGGCTGGCGGAAGCAAGAGACCCAGTACTTC. This encodes CASSVGWRKQETQYF.

This clonotype was counted a few times. The rearrangement links TRBV20-1 to TRBJ2-1; D ambiguous. Germline V gives CDR1 DFQATT, CDR2 SNEGSKA (reference sequence). Trimming removed 3 bases from V and 6 bases from J, with 9 bases in between. The CDR3 is made up of 12 amino acids. The CDR3: CSASPRANEQFF. The CDR3 DNA is TGCAGTGCTAGTCCTAGAGCCAATGAGCAGTTCTTC.

The table lists this clonotype with a few counts. V is TRBV5-1 and J is TRBJ1-2, with a tentative D call TRBD1 (6 bases). The V and J ends lost 5 bases and 8 bases respectively, with 34 bases between them. The V gene's germline CDR1 is SGHRS and CDR2 YFSETQ. The CDR3 sequence is 19 residues long. The CDR3 nucleotides read TGCGCCAGCAGTTTCGGAGCTCGTCTCGACAGGAGCCAAGTAAGCGGCTACACCTTC. Its translation: CASSFGARLDRSQVSGYTF.

V usage is TRBV12-3 or TRBV12-4 and J usage is TRBJ1-5; D uncertain. This CDR3 contains 13 residues. V was cut by 1 base and J by 5 bases, with 6 bases left in between. For the CDR3, the DNA is TGTGCCAGCAGTTTAGAAAGGCATCAGCCCCAGCATTTT. Translating it yields CASSLERHQPQHF.

This clonotype was observed a few times. This rearrangement joins TRBV3-1 to TRBJ1-4; 8 positions match TRBD1. The junction had 6 bases not matched to a gene; V was cut back by 5 bases and J by 7 bases. Per germline, CDR1 LGHDT and CDR2 YNNKEL (reference sequence). This CDR3 is built from 14 residues. The CDR3 DNA reads as TGTGCCAGCAGCTTATCAGGGGGCACTGAAAAACTGTTTTTT. This codes for CASSLSGGTEKLFF.